Presented here are 8 T cell receptor beta chains from one specimen sequenced in a study of response to subunit inactivated influenza vaccine (dated by TCRdb to the late 2010s). Libraries were constructed by RT-PCR. TCRdb lists the instrument as Illumina HiSeq 2500. TCRdb redid the processing of the public reads, applying fastp at Q25 and MiXCR, and retained in-frame beta chains. Identical CDR3 protein sequences are pooled into one entry, listed with their most common genes and DNA. This sample is represented by 530,000 or so distinct CDR3 sequences; roughly 12% of them were singletons. The ten largest clones add up to around 9.6% of the sample. The sample was PBMCs from blood, taken on the day of vaccination. These receptors came from a man between 45 and 60 years old who received an inactivated influenza vaccine. Donor details come from another sample of the same person, matched by shared clones.

The V and J genes are TRBV2 and TRBJ2-7, with 7 bases aligning to TRBD2. The V and J ends lost 3 bases and 9 bases, in that order; junction bases with no gene match: 11. Germline CDR1 is SNHLY and CDR2 is FYNNEI. This CDR3 spans 14 amino acids. The CDR3 bases are TGTGCCAGCAGTGATAGCCGGGGGGTTCAGACGCAGTACTTC. Translation gives CASSDSRGVQTQYF. The variable domain in full, with the rest retrieved from reference TRBV2 and TRBJ2-7, is EPEVTQTPSHQVTQMGQEVILRCVPISNHLYFYWYRQILGQKVEFLVSFYNNEISEKSEIFDDQFSVERPDGSNFTLKIRSTKLEDSAMYFCASSDSRGVQTQYFGPGTRLTVT.

This clonotype showed up just a few times. The CDR3 here is CASSRDYLSYNEQFF. As DNA, the CDR3 is TGTGCCAGCTCAAGGGACTACCTCTCCTACAATGAGCAGTTCTTC. The genes are TRBV18 and TRBJ2-1; TRBD2 agrees at 7 bases. CDR1 and CDR2 (germline): KGHSH, LQKENI. The trim removed 5 bases at V and 0 bases at J, leaving 4 bases unmatched. This CDR3 is 15 amino acids long.

This clonotype showed up just a few times. The chain couples TRBV20-1 to TRBJ2-5, with TRBD2 matching 7 bases. CDR1 is DFQATT and CDR2 is SNEGSKA in the germline V gene (reference sequence). V dropped 1 base and J dropped 13; count of bases not matched to a gene: 9. CDR3 size: 12 residues. The DNA of the CDR3 is TGCAGTGCTAGAGCGATTCCGGGGGGTGCGTACTTC. Its translation: CSARAIPGGAYF.

There are many counts of this clonotype. The genes are TRBV12-3 or TRBV12-4 and TRBJ1-5; D call uncertain. Deletions cut 3 bases from V and 0 bases from J, with 9 bases between. This CDR3 is built from 15 residues. The CDR3 bases are TGTGCCAGCAGTTTGTTGGGAAATAGCAATCAGCCCCAGCATTTT. Protein: CASSLLGNSNQPQHF.

This CDR3 reads CASRASAQETQYF. The DNA for the CDR3 is TGTGCCAGCAGAGCGTCTGCCCAAGAGACCCAGTACTTC. V usage is TRBV7-9 and J usage is TRBJ2-5; no clear D. CDR1 SEHNR and CDR2 FQNEAQ come from the germline V gene (reference sequence). CDR3 length equals 13 residues. Trimming removed 6 bases at V and 1 base at J, with 9 bases between.

Ten or more counts support this clonotype. V is TRBV7-3 and J is TRBJ2-7; D remains ambiguous. CDR1 and CDR2 (germline): SGHTA, FQGTGA. This CDR3 has 14 residues. Trimming stripped 1 base from V and 6 bases from J, with 13 bases between. As DNA, the CDR3 is TGTGCCAGCAGCTTAAGTGGAGATAGCTCCGAGCAGTACTTC. This sequence encodes CASSLSGDSSEQYF.

This clonotype was observed a few times. The rearrangement uses TRBV7-9 and TRBJ2-7; 8 nucleotides align to TRBD1. The CDR3 consists of 12 residues. V was pared by 8 bases and J by 1 base, with 1 base of the junction left unmatched. Germline V lookup: CDR1 SEHNR, CDR2 FQNEAQ (reference sequence). This CDR3 reads CASGQGSYEQYF. DNA for the CDR3: TGTGCCAGCGGACAGGGTTCCTACGAGCAGTACTTC.

The sample holds many counts of this clonotype. The chain has TRBV12-3 or TRBV12-4 and TRBJ2-3, with D tentatively TRBD1 (6 bases). The germline V and J ends were trimmed by 5 bases and 5 bases, with 11 bases remaining between them. The CDR3 totals 13 residues. CDR3 amino acids: CASSRNREDTQYF. DNA for the CDR3: TGTGCCAGCAGTAGGAACAGGGAAGATACGCAGTATTTT.